These T cell receptor beta chains were read from a single sample in a study of blood T cells in healthy people across ages. TCRdb reanalysed the 5' RACE reads using MiXCR and keeps one entry per CDR3 protein. Here the sample spans about 1 million distinct CDR3 sequences, 20% to 25% being singletons. The sample was also reused in another study, on T cells of mothers and their children.

The sample comprised blood. The origin of the receptors is a girl aged 2-15 years in good health. The CDR3 runs from the conserved cysteine through the conserved F or W. A D gene is named only where the DNA matches it firmly. Some rows have no size entry. The others give once, few or many, or a class for an expanded clone.

TRBV5-1,TRBJ1-2,NA,14,NA,TGCGCCAGCAGCTTGAGACCAGGGACTGATGGCTACACCTTC,CASSLRPGTDGYTF
TRBV5-1,TRBJ2-1,NA,15,few,TGCGCCAGCAGCTTAAGGGGGGGGGTCTACAATGAGCAGTTCTTC,CASSLRGGVYNEQFF
TRBV29-1,TRBJ2-2,TRBD2,13,many,TGCAGCGGACGGGGCGGGGGCACCGGGGAGCTGTTTTTT,CSGRGGGTGELFF
TRBV11-1,TRBJ2-2,NA,13,few,TGTGCCAGCAGCTTTATACGGGCCGGGGAGCTGTTTTTT,CASSFIRAGELFF
TRBV9,TRBJ2-3,NA,13,NA,TGTGCCAGCAGTGACGGGTTCACAGATACGCAGTATTTT,CASSDGFTDTQYF
TRBV25-1,TRBJ2-3,NA,16,once,TGTGCCAGCAGTGAATATATGCGAACCGGCACAGATACGCAGTATTTT,CASSEYMRTGTDTQYF
TRBV29-1,TRBJ2-1,NA,17,NA,TGCAGCGTTGAAGATCTTCCGGGGCAGTGGTCCTACAATGAGCAGTTCTTC,CSVEDLPGQWSYNEQFF
TRBV2,TRBJ2-1,NA,13,NA,TGTGCCAGCAGTGCACAGACCTACAATGAGCAGTTCTTC,CASSAQTYNEQFF
TRBV6-6,TRBJ2-3,TRBD2,15,NA,TGTGCCAGCAGTTATCTAGCGGGAGGGGAGGATACGCAGTATTTT,CASSYLAGGEDTQYF
TRBV7-3,TRBJ2-3,NA,13,once,TGTGCCAGCAGCTTAATACACACAGATACGCAGTATTTT,CASSLIHTDTQYF
TRBV5-1,TRBJ2-5,TRBD1,15,NA,TGCGCCAGCAGCGACAGACAGGGGCGACGGGAGACCCAGTACTTC,CASSDRQGRRETQYF
TRBV29-1,TRBJ2-7,TRBD2,16,NA,TGCAGCGCTCTCGGACTAGCGGGAGGGAGGTCCTACGAGCAGTACTTC,CSALGLAGGRSYEQYF
TRBV29-1,TRBJ2-4,TRBD2,13,few,TGCAGCGTTAGACTAGCGGACCAAAACATTCAGTACTTC,CSVRLADQNIQYF
TRBV29-1,TRBJ1-1,NA,13,few,TGCAGCGTTGTTATTTCCAGTAACACTGAAGCTTTCTTT,CSVVISSNTEAFF
TRBV4-1,TRBJ1-1,NA,16,few,TGCGCCGGCAGCCAAAGTTACGGGGGCGCCGGCACTGAAGCTTTCTTT,CAGSQSYGGAGTEAFF
TRBV4-3,TRBJ2-3,NA,15,NA,TGCGCCAGCAGCCAAGATCCACTTCCCACAGATACGCAGTATTTT,CASSQDPLPTDTQYF
TRBV27,TRBJ1-1,TRBD1,13,few,TGTGCCAGCAGTTGGGGACAGTTCACTGAAGCTTTCTTT,CASSWGQFTEAFF
TRBV4-3,TRBJ2-3,NA,14,NA,TGCGCCAGCAGCCAAGGGCATCCGACAGATACGCAGTATTTT,CASSQGHPTDTQYF
TRBV24-1,TRBJ1-2,NA,14,few,TGTGCCACCAGTGCCTCCAGGGCCCTCTCGGGCTACACCTTC,CATSASRALSGYTF
TRBV7-9,TRBJ1-3,NA,14,NA,TGTGCCATCAGCCTCCGGGCCGGGAGAAACACCATATATTTT,CAISLRAGRNTIYF
TRBV6-5,TRBJ1-1,NA,13,many,TGTGCCAGCAGGCTCGGGGGGGGAACTGAAGCTTTCTTT,CASRLGGGTEAFF
TRBV5-1,TRBJ2-4,NA,14,few,TGCGCCAGCAGCTTGGACTTTCAAGGGCCAAGGGCGTACTTC,CASSLDFQGPRAYF
TRBV12-3/TRBV12-4,TRBJ1-1,NA,13,few,TGTGCCAGCAGTTTGTGGAGGGACACTGAAGCTTTCTTT,CASSLWRDTEAFF
TRBV7-2,TRBJ2-3,TRBD1,14,NA,TGTGCCAGCAGCTTCGGACAGGGGTCAGATACGCAGTATTTT,CASSFGQGSDTQYF
TRBV27,TRBJ2-7,NA,14,few,TGTGCCAGCAGTGACGACAGTTCCTCCTACGAGCAGTACTTC,CASSDDSSSYEQYF
TRBV20-1,TRBJ2-1,NA,12,NA,TGCAGTGCTAGAGACCAGGGGATCGAGCAGTTCTTC,CSARDQGIEQFF
TRBV4-3,TRBJ1-6,NA,16,NA,TGCGCCAGCAGCCAAGATCGATCTTTATCAGGTTCACCCCTCCACTTT,CASSQDRSLSGSPLHF
TRBV5-1,TRBJ2-3,TRBD1,15,NA,TGCGCCAGCACGTCCCCAGACAGGGGAGCAGATACGCAGTATTTT,CASTSPDRGADTQYF
TRBV29-1,TRBJ2-1,NA,11,few,TGCAGCGTTGTTAGGGACGAAGAGCAGTTCTTC,CSVVRDEEQFF
TRBV7-9,TRBJ1-2,NA,14,few,TGTGCCAGCAGCCTGAAGGAAGGGTCAAATGGCTACACCTTC,CASSLKEGSNGYTF
TRBV4-1,TRBJ2-7,TRBD1,15,NA,TGCGCCAGCAGCCGCACCGGGACAGGTGGGACCGAGCAGTACTTC,CASSRTGTGGTEQYF
TRBV4-2,TRBJ2-7,NA,16,NA,TGTGCCAGCAGCCCAGGACCCCAAGACGCGTCCTACGAGCAGTACTTC,CASSPGPQDASYEQYF
TRBV11-2,TRBJ2-7,NA,13,NA,TGTGCCAGCAGCTTAGACCACCTCTACGAGCAGTACTTC,CASSLDHLYEQYF
TRBV20-1,TRBJ1-1,NA,16,NA,TGCAGTGCTAGAGATGGGAGAGGGGATGAGATCACTGAAGCTTTCTTT,CSARDGRGDEITEAFF
TRBV29-1,TRBJ2-2,TRBD2,17,NA,TGCAGCGTTGAAGAACCTAGCGGGGGGGCCTCGACCGGGGAGCTGTTTTTT,CSVEEPSGGASTGELFF
TRBV28,TRBJ2-1,NA,13,few,TGTGCCAGCAGTTTCGTGCGGACCCCTTGGCAGTTCTTC,CASSFVRTPWQFF
TRBV7-2,TRBJ1-4,TRBD1,16,NA,TGTGCCAGCAGCCCGGGACAGGGGGCAGGGGCTGAAAAACTGTTTTTT,CASSPGQGAGAEKLFF
TRBV4-1,TRBJ1-4,NA,16,NA,TGCGCCAGCAGCCAGGGGTGGGACGGTTCTAATGAAAAACTGTTTTTT,CASSQGWDGSNEKLFF
TRBV28,TRBJ2-5,TRBD1,13,many,TGTGCCAGCGGGAGGACAGGGGATGAGACCCAGTACTTC,CASGRTGDETQYF
TRBV2,TRBJ1-2,NA,13,few,TGTGCCAGCAGCGCCCGGGCCATGGAGGGCTACACCTTC,CASSARAMEGYTF
TRBV4-1,TRBJ1-3,NA,16,few,TGCGCCAGCAGCCATGACCTAAGGCACTCTGGAAACACCATATATTTT,CASSHDLRHSGNTIYF
TRBV6-2/TRBV6-3,TRBJ2-1,NA,13,NA,TGTGCCAGCAGTTACTCCCTTCGGAATGAGCAGTTCTTC,CASSYSLRNEQFF
TRBV12-3/TRBV12-4,TRBJ1-1,NA,12,few,TGTGCCACACAGGGTTTAGTAGCGGCGGCTTTCTTT,CATQGLVAAAFF
TRBV2,TRBJ2-1,NA,13,few,TGTGCCAGCAGTGACGAGACTTTCGATGAGCAGTTCTTC,CASSDETFDEQFF
TRBV7-9,TRBJ1-1,NA,11,NA,TGTGCCAGCAGCTTAGGATGGGAAGCTTTCTTT,CASSLGWEAFF
TRBV4-1,TRBJ1-1,TRBD1,14,NA,TGCGCCAGCAGTCCCCGTCAGGGGGGCACTGTAGCTTTCTTT,CASSPRQGGTVAFF
TRBV29-1,TRBJ2-5,TRBD1,13,NA,TGCAGCCTTTGGACAGGCCTCCAAGAGACCCAGTACTTC,CSLWTGLQETQYF
TRBV12-3/TRBV12-4,TRBJ2-7,TRBD2,14,NA,TGTGCCAGCAGTTCTAGGACTAGCGGCTACGAGCAGTACTTC,CASSSRTSGYEQYF
TRBV7-3,TRBJ2-1,NA,13,many,TGTGCCAGCAGCTTAGAAGGTTGGAATGAGCAGTTCTTC,CASSLEGWNEQFF
TRBV9,TRBJ2-3,TRBD2,18,few,TGTGCCAGCAGCCCCACCGGGACTAGCGGGGTCTGGGGAGATACGCAGTATTTT,CASSPTGTSGVWGDTQYF
TRBV5-1,TRBJ2-7,TRBD1,15,NA,TGCGCCAGCAGCCGGATACAGGGGGGAGCCTACGAGCAGTACTTC,CASSRIQGGAYEQYF